Below, one T cell receptor (beta chain) is given with its context. Its antigen is currently unknown. The entry originates in a study of cytomegalovirus exposure and HLA in healthy donors. Study-wide points: Investigators reported more than 150 TCR beta chains as tied to cytomegalovirus. Analysis was performed later, and it showed HLA-associated TCR beta chains to be more clonally expanded than equally common others. Whilst most TCR sequences proved rare, a subset of public TCRs occurred across many donors.

Use of 60 Vbeta and 13 Jbeta primers characterized the PCR. Original data processing: In a later analysis, 8.5 million to 14 million of 65 million to 80 million unique beta chains occurred in at least two donors. Measured with immunoSEQ multiplex PCR; TCRdb has only the in-frame clones, and not every one. That table supplies the V and J calls and clone size; D and trimming were determined from the DNA. The table lists 100,000 to 150,000 clones. The junction had 6 bases not matched to a gene; V was cut back by 6 bases and J by 2 bases. Germline V gene data show CDR1 as SNHLY and CDR2 as FYNNEI. This CDR3 spans 14 amino acids.

The sample consisted of PBMCs. This rearrangement joins TRBV2 to TRBJ2-5; 7 bases map to TRBD2. The receptor was isolated from a man in his forties or fifties in good health and CMV-seronegative. The CDR3, as DNA: TGTGCCAGCAGCCGTAGCGGGTTTCAAGAGACCCAGTACTTC. This encodes CASSRSGFQETQYF.